A single sample gave rise to the 6 T cell receptor beta chains below, sequenced in a study of cytomegalovirus exposure and HLA in healthy donors. The PCR had 60 Vbeta and 13 Jbeta primers. The protocol was immunoSEQ multiplex PCR, while the TCRdb copy is restricted to in-frame clones and leaves out a portion. The sample gives roughly 170,000 clones, roughly 80% of which show up once; over 0.65% is in the top ten. Material for sequencing was PBMCs. These receptors were taken from a woman aged 18-29 years in good health and CMV-seronegative.

The chain uses TRBV28 and TRBJ2-1; 8 bases are a match to TRBD2. Germline trimming cut 8 bases from V and 8 bases from J; bases unmatched to any gene: 14. The CDR3 is 15 residues long. From germline, CDR1 is MDHEN and CDR2 SYDVKM. CDR3 sequence reads: CASRGGRTPRDEQFF. For the CDR3, the DNA is TGTGCCAGCCGCGGGGGGAGGACCCCCAGGGATGAGCAGTTCTTC.

On this clone itself: Relative to the germline gene, one junction end is altered; a read error may explain this. The rearrangement links TRBV7-2 to TRBJ2-7, with 9 nucleotides matching TRBD2. Germline loops: CDR1 SGHTA, CDR2 FQGNSA. There are 13 residues in the CDR3. The DNA for the CDR3 is TGTGCCAGCACCTTAGCGGGAGCTACCGAGCAGTACTTC. It is translated as CASTLAGATEQYF.

The rearrangement joins TRBV27 to TRBJ1-4; the D is unclear. The V end was cut by 5 bases, the J end by 4 bases, with 11 bases between. The CDR3 extends over 14 amino acids. Per germline, CDR1 MNHEY and CDR2 SMNVEV (reference sequence). The CDR3 sequence is CASSEGLGNEKLFF. In DNA, the CDR3 is TGTGCCAGCAGTGAGGGCCTGGGTAATGAAAAACTGTTTTTT.

The gene calls are TRBV21-1 and TRBJ2-5; TRBD1, the D gene given by the table, was not confirmed from the DNA. TRBV21-1 is a documented pseudogene. The CDR3 is 15 residues long. CDR3 nucleotides: TGTGCCAGCAGCTTATTATACAGGGACCAAGAGACCCAGTACTTC. Protein sequence: CASSLLYRDQETQYF.

This chain links TRBV5-4 with TRBJ2-5, with 8 bases matching TRBD2. Germline V gene lookup returns CDR1 SGHNT and CDR2 YYREEE (reference sequence). The CDR3 spans 16 residues. The ends lost 4 bases at V and 2 bases at J; junction bases unmatched: 10. CDR3 nucleotide sequence: TGTGCCAGCAGCAAGACCGGGACTAGTCCACAAGAGACCCAGTACTTC. Translating gives CASSKTGTSPQETQYF. Filled out from reference TRBV5-4 and TRBJ2-5, the complete variable domain reads ETGVTQSPTHLIKTRGQQVTLRCSSQSGHNTVSWYQQALGQGPQFIFQYYREEENGRGNFPPRFSGLQFPNYSSELNVNALELDDSALYLCASSKTGTSPQETQYFGPGTRLLVL.

This chain uses TRBV18 with TRBJ2-1; 7 positions agree with TRBD2. Looked up from germline, CDR1 is KGHSH and CDR2 is LQKENI. The V and J ends lost 5 bases and 3 bases, in that order; junction bases with no gene match: 10. This CDR3 has 16 amino acids. As DNA, the CDR3 is TGTGCCAGCTCATCCTCAGCGGGATCCATCTACAATGAGCAGTTCTTC. Residues: CASSSSAGSIYNEQFF.